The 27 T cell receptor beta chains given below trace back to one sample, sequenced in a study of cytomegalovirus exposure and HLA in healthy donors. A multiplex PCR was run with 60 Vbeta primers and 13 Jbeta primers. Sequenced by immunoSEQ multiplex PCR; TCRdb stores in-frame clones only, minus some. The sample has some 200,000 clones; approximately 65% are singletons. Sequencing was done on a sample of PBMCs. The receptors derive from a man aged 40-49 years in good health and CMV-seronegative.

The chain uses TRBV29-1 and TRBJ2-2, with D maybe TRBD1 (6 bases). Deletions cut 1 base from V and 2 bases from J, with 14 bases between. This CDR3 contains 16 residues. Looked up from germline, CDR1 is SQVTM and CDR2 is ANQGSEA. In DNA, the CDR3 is TGCAGCGTTGAAGTTACCCGGACAGTTAACACCGGGGAGCTGTTTTTT. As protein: CSVEVTRTVNTGELFF.

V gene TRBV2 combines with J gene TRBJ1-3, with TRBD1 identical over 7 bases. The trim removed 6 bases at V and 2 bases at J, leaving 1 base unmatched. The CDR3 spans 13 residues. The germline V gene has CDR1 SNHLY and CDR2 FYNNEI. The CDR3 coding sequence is TGTGCCAGCAGGACAGGGCCTGGAAACACCATATATTTT. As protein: CASRTGPGNTIYF.

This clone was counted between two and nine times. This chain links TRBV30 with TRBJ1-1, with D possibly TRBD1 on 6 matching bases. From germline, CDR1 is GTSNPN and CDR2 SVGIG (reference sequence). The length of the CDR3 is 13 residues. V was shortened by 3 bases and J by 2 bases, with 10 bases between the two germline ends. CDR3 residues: CAWSGQRNTEAFF. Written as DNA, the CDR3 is TGTGCCTGGAGCGGACAGAGAAACACTGAAGCTTTCTTT.

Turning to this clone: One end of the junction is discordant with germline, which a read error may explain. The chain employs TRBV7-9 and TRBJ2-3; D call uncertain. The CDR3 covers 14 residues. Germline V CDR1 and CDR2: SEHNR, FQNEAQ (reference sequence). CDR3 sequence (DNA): TGTTCCAGCACCATGTTAAGAGTGGCAGATACGCAGTATTTT. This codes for CSSTMLRVADTQYF. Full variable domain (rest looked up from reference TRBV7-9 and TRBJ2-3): DTGVSQNPRHKITKRGQNVTFRCDPISEHNRLYWYRQTLGQGPEFLTYFQNEAQLEKSRLLSDRFSAERPKGSFSTLEIQRTEQGDSAMYLCSSTMLRVADTQYFGPGTRLTVL.

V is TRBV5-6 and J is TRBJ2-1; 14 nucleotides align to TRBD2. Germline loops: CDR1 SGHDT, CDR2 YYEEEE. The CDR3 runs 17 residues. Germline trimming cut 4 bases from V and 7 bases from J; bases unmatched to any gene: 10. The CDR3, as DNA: TGTGCCAGCAGCCCCCGACTAGCGGGGGGGCCCTCAAATGAGCAGTTCTTC. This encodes CASSPRLAGGPSNEQFF. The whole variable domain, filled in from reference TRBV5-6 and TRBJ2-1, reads DAGVTQSPTHLIKTRGQQVTLRCSPKSGHDTVSWYQQALGQGPQFIFQYYEEEERQRGNFPDRFSGHQFPNYSSELNVNALLLGDSALYLCASSPRLAGGPSNEQFFGPGTRLTVL.

The CDR3 region is CASSAGTVNTGELFF. As DNA, the CDR3 is TGTGCCAGCAGCGCCGGGACAGTGAACACCGGGGAGCTGTTTTTT. The chain uses TRBV7-9 and TRBJ2-2, with TRBD1 matching 7 bases. This CDR3 has 15 amino acids. After removal of 5 bases from V and 1 base from J, the junction contained 4 bases not matched to a gene. Looked up from germline, CDR1 is SEHNR and CDR2 is FQNEAQ (reference sequence).

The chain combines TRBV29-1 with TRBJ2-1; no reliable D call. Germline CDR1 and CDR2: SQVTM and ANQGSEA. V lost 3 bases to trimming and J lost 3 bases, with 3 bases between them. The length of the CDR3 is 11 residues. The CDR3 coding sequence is TGCAGCGTTGAGCGCTACAATGAGCAGTTCTTC. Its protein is CSVERYNEQFF.

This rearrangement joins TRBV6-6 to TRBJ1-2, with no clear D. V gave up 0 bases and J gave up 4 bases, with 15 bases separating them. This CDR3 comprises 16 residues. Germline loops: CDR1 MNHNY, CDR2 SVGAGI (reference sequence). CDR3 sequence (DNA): TGTGCCAGCAGTTACTCTTTGGAGGGAGGAAGCTATGGCTACACCTTC. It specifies CASSYSLEGGSYGYTF.

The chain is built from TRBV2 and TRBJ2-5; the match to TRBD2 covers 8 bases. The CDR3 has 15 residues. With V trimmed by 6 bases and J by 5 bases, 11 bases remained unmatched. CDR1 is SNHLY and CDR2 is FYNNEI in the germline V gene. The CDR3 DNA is TGTGCCAGCAGGGACGGGGGGGCGGAATTTGAGACCCAGTACTTC. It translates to CASRDGGAEFETQYF.

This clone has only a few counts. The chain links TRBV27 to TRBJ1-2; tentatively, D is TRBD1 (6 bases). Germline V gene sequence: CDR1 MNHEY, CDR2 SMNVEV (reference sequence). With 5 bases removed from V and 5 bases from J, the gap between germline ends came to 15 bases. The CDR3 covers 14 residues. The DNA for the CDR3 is TGTGCCAGCAGTCTGTCCAGGGGACGGTATGGCTACACCTTC. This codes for CASSLSRGRYGYTF.

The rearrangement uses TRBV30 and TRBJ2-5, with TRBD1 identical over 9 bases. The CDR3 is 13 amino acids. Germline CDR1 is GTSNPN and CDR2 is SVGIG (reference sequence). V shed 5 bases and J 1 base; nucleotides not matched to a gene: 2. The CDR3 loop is CAWGDRAQETQYF. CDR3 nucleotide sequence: TGTGCCTGGGGGGACAGGGCCCAAGAGACCCAGTACTTC.

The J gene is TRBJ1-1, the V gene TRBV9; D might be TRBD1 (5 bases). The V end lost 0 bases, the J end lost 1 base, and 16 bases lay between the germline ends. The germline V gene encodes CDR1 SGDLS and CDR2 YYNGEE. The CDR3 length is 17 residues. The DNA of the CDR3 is TGTGCCAGCAGCGTAGCTACGGTGGCGGGGCGGAACACTGAAGCTTTCTTT. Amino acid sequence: CASSVATVAGRNTEAFF.

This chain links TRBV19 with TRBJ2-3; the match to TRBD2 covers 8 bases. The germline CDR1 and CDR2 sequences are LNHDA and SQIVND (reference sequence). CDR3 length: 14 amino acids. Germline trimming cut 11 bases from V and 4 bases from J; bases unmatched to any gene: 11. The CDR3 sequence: CAASPGLAPDTQYF. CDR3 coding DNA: TGTGCCGCCTCCCCCGGACTAGCCCCAGATACGCAGTATTTT.

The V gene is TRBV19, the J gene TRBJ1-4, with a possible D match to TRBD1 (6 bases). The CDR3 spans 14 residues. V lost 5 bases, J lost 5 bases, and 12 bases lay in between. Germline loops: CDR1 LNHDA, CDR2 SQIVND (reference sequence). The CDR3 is CASSPGTLNEKLFF. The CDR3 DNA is TGTGCCAGTAGTCCCGGGACACTGAATGAAAAACTGTTTTTT.

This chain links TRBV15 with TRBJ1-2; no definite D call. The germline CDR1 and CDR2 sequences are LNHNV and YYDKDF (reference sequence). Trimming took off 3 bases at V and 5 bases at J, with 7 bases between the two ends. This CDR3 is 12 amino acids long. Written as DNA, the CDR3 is TGTGCCACCAGCAGGGACTCATATGGCTACACCTTC. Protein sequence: CATSRDSYGYTF.

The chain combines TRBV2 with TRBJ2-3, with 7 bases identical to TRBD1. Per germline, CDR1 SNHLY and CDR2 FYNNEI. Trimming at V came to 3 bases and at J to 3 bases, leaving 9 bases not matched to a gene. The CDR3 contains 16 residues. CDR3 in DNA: TGTGCCAGCAGTGATTTTATTTCAGGGGGTACAGATACGCAGTATTTT. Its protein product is CASSDFISGGTDTQYF.

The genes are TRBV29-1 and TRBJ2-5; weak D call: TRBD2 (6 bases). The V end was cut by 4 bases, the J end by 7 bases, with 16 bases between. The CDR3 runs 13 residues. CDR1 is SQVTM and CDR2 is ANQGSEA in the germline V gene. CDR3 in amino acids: CSVGGDAAWTQYF. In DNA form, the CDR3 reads TGCAGCGTTGGGGGGGACGCGGCGTGGACCCAGTACTTC.

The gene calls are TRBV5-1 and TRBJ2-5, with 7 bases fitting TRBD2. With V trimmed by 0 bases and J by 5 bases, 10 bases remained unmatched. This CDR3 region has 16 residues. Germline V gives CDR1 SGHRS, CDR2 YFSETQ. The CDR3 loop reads CASSLVPSGRGETQYF. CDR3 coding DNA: TGCGCCAGCAGCTTGGTTCCTAGCGGCCGAGGTGAGACCCAGTACTTC.

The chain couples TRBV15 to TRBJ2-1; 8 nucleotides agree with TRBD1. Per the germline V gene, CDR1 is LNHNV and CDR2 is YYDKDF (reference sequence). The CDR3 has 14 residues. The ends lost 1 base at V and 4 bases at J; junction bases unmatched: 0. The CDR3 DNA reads TGTGCCACCAGCAGAGGACAGGGGTACAATGAGCAGTTCTTC. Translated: CATSRGQGYNEQFF. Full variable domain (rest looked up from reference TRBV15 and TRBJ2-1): DAMVIQNPRYQVTQFGKPVTLSCSQTLNHNVMYWYQQKSSQAPKLLFHYYDKDFNNEADTPDNFQSRRPNTSFCFLDIRSPGLGDTAMYLCATSRGQGYNEQFFGPGTRLTVL.

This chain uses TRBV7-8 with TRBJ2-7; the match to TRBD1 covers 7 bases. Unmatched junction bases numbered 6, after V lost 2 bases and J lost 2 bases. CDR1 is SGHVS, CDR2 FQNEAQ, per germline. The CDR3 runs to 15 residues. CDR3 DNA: TGTGCCAGCAGCTTACGGACCGGGACAGCCTACGAGCAGTACTTC. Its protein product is CASSLRTGTAYEQYF.

CDR3 nucleotide sequence: TGTGCCAGCAGCTTGGGTGACAGGGGGCAGGATGGCTACACCTTC. Amino acids: CASSLGDRGQDGYTF. The chain recombines TRBV5-4 with TRBJ1-2; 10 bases fit TRBD1. The CDR3 has 15 residues. From germline, CDR1 is SGHNT and CDR2 YYREEE (reference sequence). Germline trimming cut 0 bases from V and 6 bases from J; bases unmatched to any gene: 5. Combining the CDR3 with reference TRBV5-4 and TRBJ1-2 gives the whole variable domain ETGVTQSPTHLIKTRGQQVTLRCSSQSGHNTVSWYQQALGQGPQFIFQYYREEENGRGNFPPRFSGLQFPNYSSELNVNALELDDSALYLCASSLGDRGQDGYTFGSGTRLTVV.

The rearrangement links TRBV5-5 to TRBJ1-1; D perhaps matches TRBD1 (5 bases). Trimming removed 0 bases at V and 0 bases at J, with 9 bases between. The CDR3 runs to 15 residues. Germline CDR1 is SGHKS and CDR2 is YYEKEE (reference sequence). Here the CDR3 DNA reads TGTGCCAGCAGCTTGGTAGGACAACTGAACACTGAAGCTTTCTTT. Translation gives CASSLVGQLNTEAFF. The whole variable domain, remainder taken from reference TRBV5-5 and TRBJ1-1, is DAGVTQSPTHLIKTRGQQVTLRCSPISGHKSVSWYQQVLGQGPQFIFQYYEKEERGRGNFPDRFSARQFPNYSSELNVNALLLGDSALYLCASSLVGQLNTEAFFGQGTRLTVV.

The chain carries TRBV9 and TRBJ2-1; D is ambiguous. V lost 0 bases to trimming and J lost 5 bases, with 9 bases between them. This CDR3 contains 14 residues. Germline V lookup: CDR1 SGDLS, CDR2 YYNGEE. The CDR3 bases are TGTGCCAGCAGCGTAGCTGAGAGGAACAATGAGCAGTTCTTC. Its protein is CASSVAERNNEQFF.

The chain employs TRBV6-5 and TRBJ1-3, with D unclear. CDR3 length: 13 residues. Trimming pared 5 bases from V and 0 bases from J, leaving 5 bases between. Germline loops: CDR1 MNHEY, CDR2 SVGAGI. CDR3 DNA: TGTGCCAGCAGTCTCTACTCTGGAAACACCATATATTTT. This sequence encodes CASSLYSGNTIYF.

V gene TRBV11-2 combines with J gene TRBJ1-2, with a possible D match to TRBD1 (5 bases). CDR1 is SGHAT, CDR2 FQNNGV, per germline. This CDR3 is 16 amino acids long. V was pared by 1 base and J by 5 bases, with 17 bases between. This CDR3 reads CASSLGKGQGGYGYTF. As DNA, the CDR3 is TGTGCCAGCAGCTTAGGAAAGGGGCAGGGTGGGTATGGCTACACCTTC.

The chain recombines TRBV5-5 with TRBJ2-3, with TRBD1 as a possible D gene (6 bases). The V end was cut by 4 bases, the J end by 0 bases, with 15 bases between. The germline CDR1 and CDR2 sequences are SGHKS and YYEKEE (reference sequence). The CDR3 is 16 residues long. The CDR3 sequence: CASSPQGDYSTDTQYF. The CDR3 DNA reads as TGTGCCAGCAGCCCACAGGGCGATTATAGCACAGATACGCAGTATTTT.

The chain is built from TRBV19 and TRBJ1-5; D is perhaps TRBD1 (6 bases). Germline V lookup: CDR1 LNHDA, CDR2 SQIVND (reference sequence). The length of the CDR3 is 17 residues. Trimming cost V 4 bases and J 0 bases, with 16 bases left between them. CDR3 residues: CASSTRRTDYSNQPQHF. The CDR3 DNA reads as TGTGCCAGTAGTACCCGTCGGACAGATTATAGCAATCAGCCCCAGCATTTT.